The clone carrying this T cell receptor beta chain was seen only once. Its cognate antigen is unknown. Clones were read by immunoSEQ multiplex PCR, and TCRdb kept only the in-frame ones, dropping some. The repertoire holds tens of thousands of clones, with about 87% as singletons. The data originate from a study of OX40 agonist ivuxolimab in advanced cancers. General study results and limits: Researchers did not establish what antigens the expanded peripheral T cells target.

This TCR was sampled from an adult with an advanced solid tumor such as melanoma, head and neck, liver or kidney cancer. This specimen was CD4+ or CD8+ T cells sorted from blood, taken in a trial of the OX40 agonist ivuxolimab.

The CDR3 DNA reads as TGTGCCAGCTCACCAGGACGGTACGAGCAGTACTTC. It encodes CASSPGRYEQYF. V usage is TRBV18 and J usage is TRBJ2-7; D unresolved. CDR3 size: 12 residues. With 2 bases removed from V and 4 bases from J, the gap between germline ends came to 6 bases. The germline V gene has CDR1 KGHSH and CDR2 LQKENI.